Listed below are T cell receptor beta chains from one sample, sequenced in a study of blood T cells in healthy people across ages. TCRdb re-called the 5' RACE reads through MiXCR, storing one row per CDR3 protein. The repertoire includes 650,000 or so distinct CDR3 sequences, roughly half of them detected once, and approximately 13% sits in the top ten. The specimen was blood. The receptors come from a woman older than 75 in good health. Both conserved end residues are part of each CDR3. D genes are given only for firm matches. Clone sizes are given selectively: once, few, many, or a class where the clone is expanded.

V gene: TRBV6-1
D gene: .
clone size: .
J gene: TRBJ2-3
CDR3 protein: CASSGFVTDTQYF
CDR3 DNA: TGTGCCAGCAGTGGCTTTGTCACAGATACGCAGTATTTT

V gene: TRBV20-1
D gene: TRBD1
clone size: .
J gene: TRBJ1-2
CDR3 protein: CSARDATGGYGYTF
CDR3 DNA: TGCAGTGCTAGAGACGCTACAGGGGGCTATGGCTACACCTTC

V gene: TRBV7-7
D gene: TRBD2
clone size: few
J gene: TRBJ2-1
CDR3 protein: CASSLTSGGAGNEQFF
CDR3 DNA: TGTGCTAGCAGCTTAACGAGCGGGGGGGCCGGTAATGAGCAGTTCTTC

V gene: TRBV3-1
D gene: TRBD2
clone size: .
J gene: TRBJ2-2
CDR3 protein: CASSPGLAGGPKTGELFF
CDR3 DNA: TGTGCCAGCAGCCCCGGACTAGCGGGAGGGCCAAAAACCGGGGAGCTGTTTTTT

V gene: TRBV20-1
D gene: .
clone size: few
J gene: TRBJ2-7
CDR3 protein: CSSPGLLYEQYF
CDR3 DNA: TGCAGCTCACCGGGACTTCTCTACGAGCAGTACTTC

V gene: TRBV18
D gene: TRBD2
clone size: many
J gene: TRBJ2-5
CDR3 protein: CASSPTAGTYQETQYF
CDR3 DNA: TGTGCCAGCTCCCCAACAGCGGGGACGTACCAAGAGACCCAGTACTTC

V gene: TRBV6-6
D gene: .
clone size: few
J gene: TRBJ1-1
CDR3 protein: CASSYTAMSTEAFF
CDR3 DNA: TGTGCCAGCAGTTACACAGCTATGAGCACTGAAGCTTTCTTT

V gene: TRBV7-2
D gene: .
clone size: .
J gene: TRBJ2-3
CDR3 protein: CASSLGVGPGTDTQYF
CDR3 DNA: TGTGCCAGCAGCTTAGGGGTCGGGCCCGGCACAGATACGCAGTATTTT

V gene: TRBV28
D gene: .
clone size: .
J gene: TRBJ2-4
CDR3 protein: CASSYRKQYF
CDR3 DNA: TGTGCCAGCAGTTACCGAAAGCAGTACTTC

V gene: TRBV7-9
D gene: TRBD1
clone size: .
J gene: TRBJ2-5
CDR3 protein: CASSPGTVKQETQYF
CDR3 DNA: TGTGCCAGCAGCCCAGGGACAGTAAAACAAGAGACCCAGTACTTC

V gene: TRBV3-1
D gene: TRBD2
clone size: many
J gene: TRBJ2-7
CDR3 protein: CASSQPAGASYEQYF
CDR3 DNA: TGTGCCAGCAGCCAACCAGCGGGAGCCTCCTACGAGCAGTACTTC

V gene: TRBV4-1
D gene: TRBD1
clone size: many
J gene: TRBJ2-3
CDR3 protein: CASSPPGQDRTDTQYF
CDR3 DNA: TGCGCCAGCAGCCCGCCGGGACAGGACCGCACAGATACGCAGTATTTT

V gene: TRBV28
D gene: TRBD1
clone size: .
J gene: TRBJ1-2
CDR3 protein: CASSPHPDRGLTYGYTF
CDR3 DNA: TGTGCCAGCAGTCCCCACCCCGACAGGGGGCTCACCTATGGCTACACCTTC

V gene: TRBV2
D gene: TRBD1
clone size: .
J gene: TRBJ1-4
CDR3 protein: CASTDGQGREKLFF
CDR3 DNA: TGTGCCAGCACTGACGGACAGGGGCGGGAAAAACTGTTTTTT

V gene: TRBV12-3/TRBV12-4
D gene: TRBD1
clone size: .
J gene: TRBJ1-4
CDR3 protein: CASSPWAGGGGTAKNEKLFF
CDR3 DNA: TGTGCCAGCAGCCCCTGGGCAGGGGGGGGCGGGACAGCTAAAAATGAAAAACTGTTTTTT

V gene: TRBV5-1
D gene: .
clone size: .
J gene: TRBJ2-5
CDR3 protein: CASSSQDVQETQYF
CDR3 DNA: TGCGCCAGCAGCTCTCAGGACGTACAAGAGACCCAGTACTTC

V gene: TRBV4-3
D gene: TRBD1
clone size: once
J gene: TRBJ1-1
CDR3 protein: CASSQDQGQLNTEAFF
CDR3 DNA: TGCGCCAGCAGCCAAGATCAGGGACAGCTGAACACTGAAGCTTTCTTT

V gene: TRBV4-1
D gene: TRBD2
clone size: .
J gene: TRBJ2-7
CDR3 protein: CATSSPAGGAYEQYF
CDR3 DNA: TGCGCCACCTCGTCTCCAGCGGGAGGAGCCTACGAGCAGTACTTC

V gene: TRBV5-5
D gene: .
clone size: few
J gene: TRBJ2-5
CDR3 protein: CASSFPQGRWEETQYF
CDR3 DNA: TGTGCCAGCAGCTTTCCACAGGGGAGGTGGGAAGAGACCCAGTACTTC

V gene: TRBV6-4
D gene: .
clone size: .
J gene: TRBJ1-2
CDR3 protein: CASSDPIRQECGYTF
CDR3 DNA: TGTGCCAGCAGTGACCCGATTCGACAGGAGTGTGGCTACACCTTC

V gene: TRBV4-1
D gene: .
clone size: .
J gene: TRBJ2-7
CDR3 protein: CASSQDPAPGEQYF
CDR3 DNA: TGCGCCAGCAGCCAAGATCCCGCACCCGGCGAGCAGTACTTC

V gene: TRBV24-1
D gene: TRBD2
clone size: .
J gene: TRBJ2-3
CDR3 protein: CATRGTSVDTQYF
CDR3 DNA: TGTGCCACCCGAGGGACTAGCGTTGATACGCAGTATTTT

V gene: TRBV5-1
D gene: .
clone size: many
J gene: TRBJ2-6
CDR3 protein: CASSLWTPFSGANFLTF
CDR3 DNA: TGCGCCAGCAGCTTGTGGACGCCGTTCTCTGGGGCCAACTTCCTGACTTTC

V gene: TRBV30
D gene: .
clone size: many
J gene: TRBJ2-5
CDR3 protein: CAWTARGNPQETQYF
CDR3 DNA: TGTGCCTGGACTGCCCGCGGGAATCCTCAAGAGACCCAGTACTTC

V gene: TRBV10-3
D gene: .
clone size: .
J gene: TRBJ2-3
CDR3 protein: CAISDRGFTDTQYF
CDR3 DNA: TGTGCCATCAGTGATAGGGGCTTCACAGATACGCAGTATTTT

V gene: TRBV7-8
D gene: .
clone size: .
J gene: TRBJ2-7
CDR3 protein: CASSYRDRYEQYF
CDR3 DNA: TGTGCCAGCAGCTACAGGGATCGCTACGAGCAGTACTTC

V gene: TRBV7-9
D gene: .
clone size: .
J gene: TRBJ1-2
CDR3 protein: CASSTQGDYGYTF
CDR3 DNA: TGTGCCAGCAGCACACAGGGTGACTATGGCTACACCTTC

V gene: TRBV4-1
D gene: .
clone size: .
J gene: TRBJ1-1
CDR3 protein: CASSQDPRTPRKTEAFF
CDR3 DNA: TGCGCCAGCAGCCAAGATCCGAGGACCCCTAGAAAAACTGAAGCTTTCTTT

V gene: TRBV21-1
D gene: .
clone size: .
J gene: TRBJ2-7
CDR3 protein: CASSLRADGTYEQYF
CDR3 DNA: TGTGCCAGCAGCCTAAGGGCAGACGGGACCTACGAGCAGTACTTC

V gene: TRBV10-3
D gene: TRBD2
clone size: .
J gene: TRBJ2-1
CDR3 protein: CAISSASGRAFEQFF
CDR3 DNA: TGTGCCATCAGTTCGGCTAGCGGGAGGGCCTTTGAGCAGTTCTTC

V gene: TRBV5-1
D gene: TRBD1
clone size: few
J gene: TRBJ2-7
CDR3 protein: CASSPRTGSVFSYEQYF
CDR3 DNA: TGCGCCAGCAGCCCAAGGACAGGTTCCGTGTTCTCCTACGAGCAGTACTTC

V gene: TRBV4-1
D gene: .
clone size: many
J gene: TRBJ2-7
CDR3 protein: CASSQGGGTAYEQYF
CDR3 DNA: TGCGCCAGCAGCCAAGGGGGAGGGACAGCCTACGAGCAGTACTTC

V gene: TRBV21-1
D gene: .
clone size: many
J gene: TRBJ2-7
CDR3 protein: CASSTRDRDPFSPYEQYF
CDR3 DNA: TGTGCCAGCAGCACCCGGGACAGGGACCCCTTTTCACCCTACGAGCAGTACTTC

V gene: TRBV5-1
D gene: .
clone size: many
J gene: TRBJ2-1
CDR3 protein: CASTSGGSSYNEQFF
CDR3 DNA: TGCGCCAGCACATCTGGTGGGAGCTCCTACAATGAGCAGTTCTTC

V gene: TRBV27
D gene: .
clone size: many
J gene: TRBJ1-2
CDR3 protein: CASSLGTGYGYTF
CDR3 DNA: TGTGCCAGCAGTTTGGGGACGGGGTATGGCTACACCTTC

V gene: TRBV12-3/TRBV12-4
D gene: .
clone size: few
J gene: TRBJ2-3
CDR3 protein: CATTPFLTTDTQYF
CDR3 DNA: TGTGCCACCACTCCCTTTCTAACCACAGATACGCAGTATTTT

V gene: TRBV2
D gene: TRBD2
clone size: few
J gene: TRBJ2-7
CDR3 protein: CASLQELAGGVDEQYF
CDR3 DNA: TGTGCCAGCCTACAGGAACTAGCGGGAGGTGTGGACGAGCAGTACTTC

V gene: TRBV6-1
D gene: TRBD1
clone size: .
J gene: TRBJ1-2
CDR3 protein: CASSEEGQGVYYGYTF
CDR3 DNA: TGTGCCAGCAGTGAAGAGGGACAGGGGGTTTACTATGGCTACACCTTC

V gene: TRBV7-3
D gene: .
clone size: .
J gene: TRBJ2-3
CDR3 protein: CASSWDLPGGTDTQYF
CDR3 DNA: TGTGCCAGCAGCTGGGACCTACCGGGAGGCACAGATACGCAGTATTTT

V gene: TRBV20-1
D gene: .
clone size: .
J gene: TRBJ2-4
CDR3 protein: CSARDRRRPTGEKNIQYF
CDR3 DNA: TGCAGTGCTAGAGATCGTCGGCGACCCACGGGGGAGAAAAACATTCAGTACTTC

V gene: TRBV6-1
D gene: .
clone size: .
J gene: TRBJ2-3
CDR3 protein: CASTSEAGSTDTQYF
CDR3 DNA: TGTGCCAGCACCTCAGAGGCCGGTAGCACAGATACGCAGTATTTT

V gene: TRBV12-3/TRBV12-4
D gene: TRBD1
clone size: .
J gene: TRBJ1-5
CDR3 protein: CASSYGQGHSRYSNQPQHF
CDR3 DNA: TGTGCCAGCAGTTACGGACAGGGGCACTCCCGCTATAGCAATCAGCCCCAGCATTTT